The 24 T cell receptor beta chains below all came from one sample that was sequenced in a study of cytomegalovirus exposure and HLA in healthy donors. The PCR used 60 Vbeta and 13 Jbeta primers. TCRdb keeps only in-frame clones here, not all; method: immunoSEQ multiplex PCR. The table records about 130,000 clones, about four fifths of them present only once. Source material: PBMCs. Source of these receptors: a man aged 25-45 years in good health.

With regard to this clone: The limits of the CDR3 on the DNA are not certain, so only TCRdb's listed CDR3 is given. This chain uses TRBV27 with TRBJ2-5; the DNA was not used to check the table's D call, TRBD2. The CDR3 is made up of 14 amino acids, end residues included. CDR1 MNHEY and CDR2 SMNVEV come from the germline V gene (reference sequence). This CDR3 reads CASSSSLAGDPQYF.

CDR3 bases: TGTGCCTGGAGTGAAGGGGGTCCAGCTTACGAGCAGTACTTC. Its protein is CAWSEGGPAYEQYF. The genes are TRBV30 and TRBJ2-7; D perhaps matches TRBD1 (6 bases). The CDR3 is 14 amino acids. Trimming pared 1 base from V and 4 bases from J, leaving 14 bases between. Germline assignment: CDR1 GTSNPN and CDR2 SVGIG (reference sequence).

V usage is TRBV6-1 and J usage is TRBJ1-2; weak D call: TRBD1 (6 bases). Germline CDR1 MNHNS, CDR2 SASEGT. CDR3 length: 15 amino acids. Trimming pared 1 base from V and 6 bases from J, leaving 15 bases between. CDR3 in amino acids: CASSEVSTGLDGYTF. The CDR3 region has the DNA TGTGCCAGCAGTGAAGTGTCTACAGGGCTTGATGGCTACACCTTC.

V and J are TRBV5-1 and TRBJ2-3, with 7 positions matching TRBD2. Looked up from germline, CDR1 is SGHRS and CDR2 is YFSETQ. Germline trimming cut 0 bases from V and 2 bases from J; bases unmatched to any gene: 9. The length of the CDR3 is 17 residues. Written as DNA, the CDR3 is TGCGCCAGCAGCTTGGAATGGGCTAGCGGATTCACAGATACGCAGTATTTT. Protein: CASSLEWASGFTDTQYF.

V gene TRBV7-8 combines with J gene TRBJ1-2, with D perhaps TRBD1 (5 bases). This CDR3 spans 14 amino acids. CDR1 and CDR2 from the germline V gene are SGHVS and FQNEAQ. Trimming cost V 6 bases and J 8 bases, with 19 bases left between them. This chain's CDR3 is CASRPVVEGQGYTF. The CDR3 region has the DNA TGTGCCAGCAGGCCGGTCGTGGAGGGGCAAGGCTACACCTTC. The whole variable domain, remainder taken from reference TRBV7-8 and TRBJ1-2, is GAGVSQSPRYKVAKRGQDVALRCDPISGHVSLFWYQQALGQGPEFLTYFQNEAQLDKSGLPSDRFFAERPEGSVSTLKIQRTQQEDSAVYLCASRPVVEGQGYTFGSGTRLTVV.

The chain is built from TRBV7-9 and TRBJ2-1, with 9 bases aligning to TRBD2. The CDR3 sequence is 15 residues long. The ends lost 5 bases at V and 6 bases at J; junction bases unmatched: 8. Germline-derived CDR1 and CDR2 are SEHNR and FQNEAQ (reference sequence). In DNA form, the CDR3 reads TGTGCCAGCAGCGTTAGCGGGAGTCCCCTCAATGAGCAGTTCTTC. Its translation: CASSVSGSPLNEQFF. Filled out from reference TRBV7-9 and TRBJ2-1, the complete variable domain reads DTGVSQNPRHKITKRGQNVTFRCDPISEHNRLYWYRQTLGQGPEFLTYFQNEAQLEKSRLLSDRFSAERPKGSFSTLEIQRTEQGDSAMYLCASSVSGSPLNEQFFGPGTRLTVL.

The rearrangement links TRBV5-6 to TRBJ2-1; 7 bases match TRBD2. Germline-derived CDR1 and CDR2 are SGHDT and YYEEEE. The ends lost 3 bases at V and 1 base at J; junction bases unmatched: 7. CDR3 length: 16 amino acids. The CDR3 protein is CASSSKRDFSYNEQFF. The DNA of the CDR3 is TGTGCCAGCAGCTCAAAGCGGGACTTTTCCTACAATGAGCAGTTCTTC.

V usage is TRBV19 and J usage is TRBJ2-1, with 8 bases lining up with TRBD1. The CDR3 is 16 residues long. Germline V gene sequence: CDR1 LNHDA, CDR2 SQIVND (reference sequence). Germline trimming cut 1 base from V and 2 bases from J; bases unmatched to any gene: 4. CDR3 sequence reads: CASSIAAGGTYNEQFF. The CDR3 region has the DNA TGTGCCAGTAGTATAGCGGCAGGGGGCACCTACAATGAGCAGTTCTTC.

As DNA, the CDR3 is TGCGCCAGCAGTGCTAGCGGTCAAAGCTCCTACAATGAGCAGTTCTTC. Translated, it gives CASSASGQSSYNEQFF. V gene TRBV5-1 combines with J gene TRBJ2-1, with 7 bases matching TRBD2. The CDR3 has 16 amino acids. Germline loops: CDR1 SGHRS, CDR2 YFSETQ. The V gene end was trimmed by 5 bases and the J gene end by 0 bases; junction bases not matched to a gene: 8.

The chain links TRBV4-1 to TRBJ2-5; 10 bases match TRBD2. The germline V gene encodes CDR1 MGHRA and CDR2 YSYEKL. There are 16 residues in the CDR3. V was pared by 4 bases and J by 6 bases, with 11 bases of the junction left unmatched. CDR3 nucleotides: TGCGCCAGCAGCCTCTCGCTAGCGGGAGTTGAGAAGACCCAGTACTTC. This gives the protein CASSLSLAGVEKTQYF.

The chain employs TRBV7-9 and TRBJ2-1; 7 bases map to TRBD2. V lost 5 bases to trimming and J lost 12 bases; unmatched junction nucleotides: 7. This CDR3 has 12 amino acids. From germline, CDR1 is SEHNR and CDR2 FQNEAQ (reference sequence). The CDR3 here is CASSGLERVQFF. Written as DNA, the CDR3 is TGTGCCAGCAGCGGACTAGAGAGGGTGCAGTTCTTC.

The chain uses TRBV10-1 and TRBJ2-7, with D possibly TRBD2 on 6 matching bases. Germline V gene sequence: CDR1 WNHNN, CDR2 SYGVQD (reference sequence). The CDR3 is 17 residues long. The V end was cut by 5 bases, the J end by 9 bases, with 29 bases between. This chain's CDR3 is CASSYRVLSSNQEGQYF. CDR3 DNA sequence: TGCGCCAGCAGTTATCGGGTGTTATCGAGCAACCAGGAGGGGCAGTACTTC.

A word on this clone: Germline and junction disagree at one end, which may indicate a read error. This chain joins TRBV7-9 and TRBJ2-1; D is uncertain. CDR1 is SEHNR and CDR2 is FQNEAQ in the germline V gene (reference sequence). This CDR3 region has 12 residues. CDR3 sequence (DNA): TGTTCCAGCAGCTTTTACGACTATGAGCAGTTCTTC. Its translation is CSSSFYDYEQFF. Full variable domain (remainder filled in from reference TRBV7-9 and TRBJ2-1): DTGVSQNPRHKITKRGQNVTFRCDPISEHNRLYWYRQTLGQGPEFLTYFQNEAQLEKSRLLSDRFSAERPKGSFSTLEIQRTEQGDSAMYLCSSSFYDYEQFFGPGTRLTVL.

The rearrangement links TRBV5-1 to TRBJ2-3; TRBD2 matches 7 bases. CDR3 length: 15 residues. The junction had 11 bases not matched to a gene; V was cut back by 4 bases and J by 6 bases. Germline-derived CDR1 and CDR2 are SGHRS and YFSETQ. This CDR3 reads CASSPGGGPWDTQYF. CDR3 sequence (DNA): TGCGCCAGCAGCCCCGGGGGAGGGCCGTGGGATACGCAGTATTTT.

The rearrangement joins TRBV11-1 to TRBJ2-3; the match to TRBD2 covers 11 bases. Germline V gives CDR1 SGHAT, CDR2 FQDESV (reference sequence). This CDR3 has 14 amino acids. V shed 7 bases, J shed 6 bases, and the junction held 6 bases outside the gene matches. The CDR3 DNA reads TGTGCCAGCACCACGACTAGCGGGGAGGATACGCAGTATTTT. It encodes CASTTTSGEDTQYF. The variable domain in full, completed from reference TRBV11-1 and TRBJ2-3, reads EAEVAQSPRYKITEKSQAVAFWCDPISGHATLYWYRQILGQGPELLVQFQDESVVDDSQLPKDRFSAERLKGVDSTLKIQPAELGDSAMYLCASTTTSGEDTQYFGPGTRLTVL.

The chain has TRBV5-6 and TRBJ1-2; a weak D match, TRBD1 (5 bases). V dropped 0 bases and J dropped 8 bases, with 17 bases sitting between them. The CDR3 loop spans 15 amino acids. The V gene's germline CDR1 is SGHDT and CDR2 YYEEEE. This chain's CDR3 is CASSLGRGKGGGYTF. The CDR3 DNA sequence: TGTGCCAGCAGCTTGGGGAGGGGCAAGGGTGGAGGCTACACCTTC.

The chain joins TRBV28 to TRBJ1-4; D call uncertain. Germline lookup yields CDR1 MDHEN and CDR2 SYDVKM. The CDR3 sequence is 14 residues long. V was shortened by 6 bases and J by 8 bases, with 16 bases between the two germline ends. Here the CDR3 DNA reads TGTGCCAGCAGCCCGAGTGGGAGTCGCGAAAAACTGTTTTTT. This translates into CASSPSGSREKLFF.

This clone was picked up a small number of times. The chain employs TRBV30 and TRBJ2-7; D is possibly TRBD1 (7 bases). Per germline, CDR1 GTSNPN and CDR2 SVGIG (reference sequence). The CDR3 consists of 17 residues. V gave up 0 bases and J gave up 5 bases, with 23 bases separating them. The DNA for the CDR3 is TGTGCCTGGAGTGTACGAGGCAGGGGGGACTTTGGGGACGAGCAGTACTTC. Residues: CAWSVRGRGDFGDEQYF.

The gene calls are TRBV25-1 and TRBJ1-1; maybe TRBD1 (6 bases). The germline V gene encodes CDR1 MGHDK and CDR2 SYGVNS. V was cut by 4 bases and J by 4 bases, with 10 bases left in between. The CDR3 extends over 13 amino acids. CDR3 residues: CASSVAGATEAFF. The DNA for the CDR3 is TGTGCCAGCAGTGTCGCGGGGGCCACTGAAGCTTTCTTT.

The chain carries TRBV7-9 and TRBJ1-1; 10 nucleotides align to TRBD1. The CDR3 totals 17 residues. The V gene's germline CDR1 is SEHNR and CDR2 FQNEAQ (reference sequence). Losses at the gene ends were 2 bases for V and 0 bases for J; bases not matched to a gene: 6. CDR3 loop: CASSLLDRGRVNTEAFF. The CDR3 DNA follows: TGTGCCAGCAGCTTACTAGACAGGGGGCGCGTGAACACTGAAGCTTTCTTT.

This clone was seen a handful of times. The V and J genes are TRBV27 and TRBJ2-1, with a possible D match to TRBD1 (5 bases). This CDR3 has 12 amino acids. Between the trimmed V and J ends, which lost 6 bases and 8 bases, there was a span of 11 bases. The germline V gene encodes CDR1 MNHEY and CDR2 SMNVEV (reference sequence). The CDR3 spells CASSYLGDEQFF. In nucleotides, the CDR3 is TGTGCCAGCAGCTACCTAGGGGATGAGCAGTTCTTC.

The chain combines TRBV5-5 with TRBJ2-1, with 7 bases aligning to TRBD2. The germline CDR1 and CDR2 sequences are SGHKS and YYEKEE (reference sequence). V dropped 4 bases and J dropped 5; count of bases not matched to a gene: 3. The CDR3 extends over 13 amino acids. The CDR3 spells CASSRGVHNEQFF. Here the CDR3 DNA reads TGTGCCAGCAGCCGGGGGGTACACAATGAGCAGTTCTTC.

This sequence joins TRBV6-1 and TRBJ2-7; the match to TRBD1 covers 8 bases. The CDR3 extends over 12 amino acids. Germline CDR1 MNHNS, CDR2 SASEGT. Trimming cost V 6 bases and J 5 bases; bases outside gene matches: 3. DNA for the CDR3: TGTGCCAGCAGGCGGGACAGGAACGAGCAGTACTTC. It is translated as CASRRDRNEQYF.

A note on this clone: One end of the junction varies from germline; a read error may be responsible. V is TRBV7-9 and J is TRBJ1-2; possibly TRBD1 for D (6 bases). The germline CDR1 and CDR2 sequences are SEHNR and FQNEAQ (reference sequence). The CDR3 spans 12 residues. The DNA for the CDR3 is TGTTCCAGCAGCGAACAACAGGGTCGCTACACCTTC. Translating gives CSSSEQQGRYTF.